This TCR beta chain was recovered during a study of CD8 T cells in Susac syndrome. General observations from the study: By the study's own acknowledgment, its TCR sequencing and HLA analysis included relatively few individuals.

Remarks on this clonotype: Its antigen remains unidentified.

Sequencing of TCR beta covered CD8+ and CD4+ T cells obtained from blood. The junction had 13 bases not matched to a gene; V was cut back by 8 bases and J by 8 bases. The CDR3 extends over 13 amino acids. Germline assignment: CDR1 SQVTM and CDR2 ANQGSEA. A quantity of roughly 0.5 to 1 ug RNA underwent reverse transcription using random hexamers. Multiplex immunoSEQ PCR targeted 54 Vbeta and 13 Jbeta TCR beta segments. TCRdb reprocessed the immunoSEQ multiplex PCR reads via MiXCR and lists one record per CDR3 protein. In the table there are roughly 140,000 distinct CDR3 sequences, roughly 95% of which are singletons.

The clonotype was recovered from a human donor with multiple sclerosis. The rearrangement joins TRBV29-1 to TRBJ1-2; 8 positions match TRBD1. Sequencing was carried out using CD8+ T cells from PBMCs. The CDR3 reads CSIPGQVPEGYTF. The CDR3, as DNA: TGCAGCATCCCGGGACAGGTTCCCGAAGGCTACACCTTC.